A single sample is the source of the 15 T cell receptor beta chains below, sequenced in a study of blood T cell repertoires in COVID-19. The method was immunoSEQ multiplex PCR; TCRdb's version includes in-frame clones alone and lacks a portion of them. Of about 220,000 clones listed, around 88% are singletons. Specimen: PBMCs or T cells enriched from blood (not recorded which). These receptors all stem from a woman between 45 and 60 years old with acute COVID-19.

V is TRBV6-1 and J is TRBJ1-1; D call uncertain. The CDR3 is made up of 13 amino acids. V was clipped by 1 base and J by 7 bases, with 10 bases between them. Germline lookup yields CDR1 MNHNS and CDR2 SASEGT. CDR3 coding DNA: TGTGCCAGCAGTGAAGATGGTCAGGTTGAAGCTTTCTTT. It yields the protein CASSEDGQVEAFF.

This chain uses TRBV19 with TRBJ2-3, with 7 bases that match TRBD1. The CDR3 spans 15 residues. J gave up 0 bases and V 4 bases, and 4 bases lay outside the gene matches. In germline, CDR1 is LNHDA, CDR2 SQIVND (reference sequence). The DNA of the CDR3 is TGTGCCAGTAGTACCGGGGACAGTAGCACAGATACGCAGTATTTT. Translated: CASSTGDSSTDTQYF.

The genes are TRBV18 and TRBJ2-7; the match to TRBD2 covers 11 bases. The trim removed 3 bases at V and 4 bases at J, leaving 8 bases unmatched. CDR1 and CDR2 from the germline V gene are KGHSH and LQKENI. The CDR3 is 16 amino acids. CDR3 loop: CASSPGASGRLYEQYF. The CDR3 DNA is TGTGCCAGCTCACCCGGGGCTAGCGGGAGGCTGTACGAGCAGTACTTC.

This sequence joins TRBV18 and TRBJ2-2, with a tentative D call TRBD1 (5 bases). Trimming removed 1 base from V and 2 bases from J, with 8 bases in between. The V gene's germline CDR1 is KGHSH and CDR2 LQKENI. The CDR3 is 15 amino acids. The CDR3 loop is CASSPRQGNTGELFF. The CDR3 bases are TGTGCCAGCTCACCACGGCAGGGAAACACCGGGGAGCTGTTTTTT.

The chain has TRBV2 and TRBJ1-1; the D gene is possibly TRBD1 (6 bases). CDR1 is SNHLY, CDR2 FYNNEI, per germline. Trimming shortened V by 8 bases and J by 3 bases, and 19 bases separated the two germline ends. This CDR3 is 15 amino acids long. This CDR3 reads CASQDLGGADTEAFF. CDR3 DNA sequence: TGTGCCAGCCAAGACTTAGGGGGGGCCGACACTGAAGCTTTCTTT.

The chain couples TRBV5-1 to TRBJ2-5; 10 bases are a match to TRBD2. Germline trimming cut 6 bases from V and 4 bases from J; bases unmatched to any gene: 9. CDR3 length: 15 amino acids. The germline V gene has CDR1 SGHRS and CDR2 YFSETQ. In DNA form, the CDR3 reads TGCGCCAGCACCGATTTAGCGGGAGGAGGAGAGACCCAGTACTTC. Its translation is CASTDLAGGGETQYF. Supplemented by reference TRBV5-1 and TRBJ2-5, the full variable domain reads KAGVTQTPRYLIKTRGQQVTLSCSPISGHRSVSWYQQTPGQGLQFLFEYFSETQRNKGNFPGRFSGRQFSNSRSEMNVSTLELGDSALYLCASTDLAGGGETQYFGPGTRLLVL.

This clone has only one observation. The chain joins TRBV2 to TRBJ2-5; tentative D call: TRBD1 (6 bases). The V end lost 4 bases, the J end lost 3 bases, and 15 bases lay between the germline ends. From germline, CDR1 is SNHLY and CDR2 FYNNEI. The CDR3 is made up of 15 amino acids. CDR3 sequence reads: CASSAVGATKETQYF. CDR3 in DNA: TGTGCCAGCAGTGCGGTGGGGGCTACTAAAGAGACCCAGTACTTC.

This clone occurred once. The chain joins TRBV6-5 to TRBJ2-3; TRBD2 might be the D (5 bases). Germline values: CDR1 MNHEY, CDR2 SVGAGI. CDR3 size: 14 residues. Trimming removed 8 bases from V and 2 bases from J, with 14 bases in between. CDR3: CASVPADHTDTQYF. CDR3 sequence (DNA): TGTGCCAGCGTCCCAGCGGACCACACAGATACGCAGTATTTT.

The V gene is TRBV7-6, the J gene TRBJ2-2, with 9 bases fitting TRBD1. Trimming cost V 5 bases and J 2 bases; bases outside gene matches: 9. This CDR3 is built from 17 residues. Germline lookup yields CDR1 SGHVS and CDR2 FNYEAQ. The DNA of the CDR3 is TGTGCCAGCAGCCCGTGGCTGACAGGGGGAAACACCGGGGAGCTGTTTTTT. It is translated as CASSPWLTGGNTGELFF.

The chain combines TRBV2 with TRBJ2-3, with 9 bases that match TRBD2. Per the germline V gene, CDR1 is SNHLY and CDR2 is FYNNEI. The CDR3 contains 16 residues. The J segment lost 2 bases and the V segment lost 6 bases, leaving 9 bases of the junction unmatched. The CDR3 sequence: CASRGESSGTTDTQYF. The CDR3 nucleotides are TGTGCCAGCAGAGGAGAGTCTAGCGGGACCACAGATACGCAGTATTTT.

The chain uses TRBV18 and TRBJ2-5; possible D gene TRBD2, 6 bases. Germline assignment: CDR1 KGHSH and CDR2 LQKENI. This CDR3 has 13 residues. V lost 10 bases and J 4 bases, leaving 16 bases between the germline ends. CDR3 nucleotide sequence: TGTGCCACCACCAGGAGGGGAGGAGAGACCCAGTACTTC. Amino acid sequence: CATTRRGGETQYF.

V and J are TRBV7-9 and TRBJ1-2; 9 bases are a match to TRBD1. Germline loops: CDR1 SEHNR, CDR2 FQNEAQ (reference sequence). The CDR3 loop spans 15 amino acids. V shed 4 bases, J shed 3 bases, and the junction held 6 bases outside the gene matches. The CDR3: CASSSTGGPDYGYTF. CDR3 in DNA: TGTGCCAGCAGCTCAACAGGGGGCCCAGACTATGGCTACACCTTC. Full variable domain (remainder filled in from reference TRBV7-9 and TRBJ1-2): DTGVSQNPRHKITKRGQNVTFRCDPISEHNRLYWYRQTLGQGPEFLTYFQNEAQLEKSRLLSDRFSAERPKGSFSTLEIQRTEQGDSAMYLCASSSTGGPDYGYTFGSGTRLTVV.

V and J are TRBV6-5 and TRBJ2-7, with D unresolved. This CDR3 spans 11 amino acids. Looked up from germline, CDR1 is MNHEY and CDR2 is SVGAGI. V was cut by 7 bases and J by 3 bases, with 7 bases left in between. The CDR3 loop reads CASTGFYEQYF. Here the CDR3 DNA reads TGTGCCAGCACCGGGTTCTACGAGCAGTACTTC.

The CDR3 DNA is TGTGCCATCAGTGAGTCGATTATGGGCAATAGCAATCAGCCCCAGCATTTT. The encoded protein is CAISESIMGNSNQPQHF. The V and J genes are TRBV10-3 and TRBJ1-5; D is uncertain. The CDR3 is 17 amino acids. The germline V gene encodes CDR1 ENHRY and CDR2 SYGVKD. Deletions cut 0 bases from V and 0 bases from J, with 12 bases between.

The rearrangement uses TRBV7-3 and TRBJ2-5; D perhaps matches TRBD2 (6 bases). This CDR3 spans 14 amino acids. The V gene lost 3 bases and the J gene lost 1 base, with 9 bases spanning the gap. Germline CDR1 is SGHTA and CDR2 is FQGTGA. The DNA for the CDR3 is TGTGCCAGCAGCTTCGGAGGGGCCCAAGAGACCCAGTACTTC. Translation: CASSFGGAQETQYF.